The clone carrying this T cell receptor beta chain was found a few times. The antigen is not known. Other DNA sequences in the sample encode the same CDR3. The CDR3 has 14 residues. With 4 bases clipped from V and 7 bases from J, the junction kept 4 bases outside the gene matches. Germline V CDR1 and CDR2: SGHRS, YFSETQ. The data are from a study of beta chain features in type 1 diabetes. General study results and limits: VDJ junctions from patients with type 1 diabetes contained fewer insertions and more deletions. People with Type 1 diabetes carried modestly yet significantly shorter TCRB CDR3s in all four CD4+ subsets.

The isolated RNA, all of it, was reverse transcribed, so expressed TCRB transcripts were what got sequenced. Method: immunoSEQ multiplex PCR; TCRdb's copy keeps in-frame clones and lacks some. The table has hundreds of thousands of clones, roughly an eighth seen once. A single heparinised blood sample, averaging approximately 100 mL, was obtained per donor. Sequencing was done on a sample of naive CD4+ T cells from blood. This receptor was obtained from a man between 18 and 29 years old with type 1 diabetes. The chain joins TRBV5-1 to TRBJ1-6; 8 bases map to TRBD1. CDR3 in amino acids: CASSLGQENSPLHF. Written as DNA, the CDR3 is TGCGCCAGCAGCCTGGGACAGGAAAATTCACCCCTCCACTTT.